This TCR beta chain was documented in a study of control samples from healthy donors and cancer patients. Trimming pared 8 bases from V and 0 bases from J, leaving 16 bases between. CDR1 and CDR2 from the germline V gene are LGHNT and FRNRAP. This CDR3 has 15 amino acids. The protocol was immunoSEQ multiplex PCR, while the TCRdb copy is restricted to in-frame clones and leaves out a portion. The table includes 160,000 or so clones, over 90% detected once. The rearrangement joins TRBV12-5 to TRBJ2-5; D remains unclear. Sequencing used blood. The sequence came from a man aged 50-60 years in good health. The CDR3 sequence is CASSLGLGNQETQYF. Written as DNA, the CDR3 is TGTGCTAGTTCCTTGGGTTTGGGCAACCAAGAGACCCAGTACTTC.